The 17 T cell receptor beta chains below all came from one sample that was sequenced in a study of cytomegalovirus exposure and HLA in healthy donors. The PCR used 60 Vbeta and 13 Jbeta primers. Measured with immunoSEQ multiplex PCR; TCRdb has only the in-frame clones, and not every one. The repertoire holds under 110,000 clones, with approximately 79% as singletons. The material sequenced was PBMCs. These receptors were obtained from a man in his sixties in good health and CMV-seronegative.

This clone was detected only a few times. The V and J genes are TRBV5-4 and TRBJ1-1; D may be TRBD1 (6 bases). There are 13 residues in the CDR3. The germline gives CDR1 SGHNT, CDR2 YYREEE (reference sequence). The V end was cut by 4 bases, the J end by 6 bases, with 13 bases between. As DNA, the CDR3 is TGTGCCAGCAGCCCCGAGGCAGGGGCTGAAGCTTTCTTT. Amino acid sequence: CASSPEAGAEAFF. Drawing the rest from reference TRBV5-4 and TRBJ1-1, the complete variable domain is ETGVTQSPTHLIKTRGQQVTLRCSSQSGHNTVSWYQQALGQGPQFIFQYYREEENGRGNFPPRFSGLQFPNYSSELNVNALELDDSALYLCASSPEAGAEAFFGQGTRLTVV.

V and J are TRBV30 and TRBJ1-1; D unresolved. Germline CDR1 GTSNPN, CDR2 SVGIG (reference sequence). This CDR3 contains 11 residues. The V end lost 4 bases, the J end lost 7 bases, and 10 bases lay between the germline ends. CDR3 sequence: CAWTDFGEAFF. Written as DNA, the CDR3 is TGTGCCTGGACCGACTTTGGTGAAGCTTTCTTT.

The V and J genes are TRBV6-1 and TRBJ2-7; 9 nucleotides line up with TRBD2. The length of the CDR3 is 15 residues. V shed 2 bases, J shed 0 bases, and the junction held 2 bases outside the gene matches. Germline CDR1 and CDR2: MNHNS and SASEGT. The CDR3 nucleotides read TGTGCCAGCAGTGAAAGCGGGGGGAGCTCCTACGAGCAGTACGTC. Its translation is CASSESGGSSYEQYV.

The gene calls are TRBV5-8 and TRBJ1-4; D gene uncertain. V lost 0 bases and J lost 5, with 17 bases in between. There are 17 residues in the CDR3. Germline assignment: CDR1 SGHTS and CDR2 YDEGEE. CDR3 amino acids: CASSLGRPRGVNEKLFF. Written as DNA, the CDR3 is TGTGCCAGCAGCTTGGGTCGGCCACGGGGTGTAAATGAAAAACTGTTTTTT.

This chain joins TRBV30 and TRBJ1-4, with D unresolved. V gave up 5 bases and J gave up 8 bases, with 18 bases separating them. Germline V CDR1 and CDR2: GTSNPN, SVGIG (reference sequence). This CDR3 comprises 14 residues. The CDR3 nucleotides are TGTGCCTGGCGGCGGGGTCAGGTAGACGAAAAACTGTTTTTT. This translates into CAWRRGQVDEKLFF.

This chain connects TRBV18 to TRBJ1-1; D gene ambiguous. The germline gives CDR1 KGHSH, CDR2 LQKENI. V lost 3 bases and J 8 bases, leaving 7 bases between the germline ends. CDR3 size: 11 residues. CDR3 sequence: CASSPGREAFF. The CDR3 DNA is TGTGCCAGCTCACCTGGGAGGGAAGCTTTCTTT.

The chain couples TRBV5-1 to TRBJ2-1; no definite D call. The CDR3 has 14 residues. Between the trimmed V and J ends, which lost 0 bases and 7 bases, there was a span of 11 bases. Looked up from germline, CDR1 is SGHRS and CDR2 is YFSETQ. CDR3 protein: CASSLAVEMNEQFF. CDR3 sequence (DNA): TGCGCCAGCAGCTTGGCCGTAGAGATGAATGAGCAGTTCTTC.

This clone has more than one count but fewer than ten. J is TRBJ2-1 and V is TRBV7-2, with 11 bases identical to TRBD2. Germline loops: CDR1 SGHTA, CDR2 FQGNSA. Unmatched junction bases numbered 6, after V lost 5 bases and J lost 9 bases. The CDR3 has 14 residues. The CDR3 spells CASSAPGLAAEQFF. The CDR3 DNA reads TGTGCCAGCAGCGCCCCGGGACTAGCGGCTGAGCAGTTCTTC.

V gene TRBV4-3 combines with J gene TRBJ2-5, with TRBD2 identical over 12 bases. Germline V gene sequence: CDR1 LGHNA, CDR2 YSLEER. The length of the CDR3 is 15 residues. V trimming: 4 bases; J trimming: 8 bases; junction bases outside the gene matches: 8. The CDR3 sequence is CASSLWTSGEDTQYF. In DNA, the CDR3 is TGCGCCAGCAGCCTTTGGACTAGCGGGGAGGATACCCAGTACTTC.

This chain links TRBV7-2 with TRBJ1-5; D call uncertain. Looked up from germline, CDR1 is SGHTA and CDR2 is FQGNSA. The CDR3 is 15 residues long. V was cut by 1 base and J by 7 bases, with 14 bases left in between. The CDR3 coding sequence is TGTGCCAGCAGCTTAGTTTCTCGGACGGGACAGCCCCAGCATTTT. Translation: CASSLVSRTGQPQHF.

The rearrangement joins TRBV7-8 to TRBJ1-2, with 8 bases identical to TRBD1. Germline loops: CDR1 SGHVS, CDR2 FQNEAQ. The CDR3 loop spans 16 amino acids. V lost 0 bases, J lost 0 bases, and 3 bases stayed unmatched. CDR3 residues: CASSLAGTGTNYGYTF. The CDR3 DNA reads TGTGCCAGCAGCTTAGCTGGGACAGGAACTAACTATGGCTACACCTTC.

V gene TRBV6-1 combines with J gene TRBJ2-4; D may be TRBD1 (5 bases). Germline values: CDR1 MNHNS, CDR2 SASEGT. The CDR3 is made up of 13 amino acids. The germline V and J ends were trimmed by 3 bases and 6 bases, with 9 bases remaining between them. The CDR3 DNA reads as TGTGCCAGCAGTGATGGCAGGGTAAACATTCAGTACTTC. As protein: CASSDGRVNIQYF.

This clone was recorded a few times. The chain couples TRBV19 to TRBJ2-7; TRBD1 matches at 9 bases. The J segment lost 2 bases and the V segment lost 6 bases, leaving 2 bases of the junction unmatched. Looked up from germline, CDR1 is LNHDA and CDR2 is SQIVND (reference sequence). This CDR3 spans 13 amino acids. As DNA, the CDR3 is TGTGCCAGTAGGGGACAGGGTACCTACGAGCAGTACTTC. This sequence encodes CASRGQGTYEQYF.

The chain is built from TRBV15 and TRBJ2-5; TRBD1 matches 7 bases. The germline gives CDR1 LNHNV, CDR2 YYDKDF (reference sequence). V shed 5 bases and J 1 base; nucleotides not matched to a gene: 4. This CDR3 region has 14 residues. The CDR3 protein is CATSFDRAQETQYF. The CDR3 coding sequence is TGTGCCACCAGCTTTGACAGGGCCCAAGAGACCCAGTACTTC.

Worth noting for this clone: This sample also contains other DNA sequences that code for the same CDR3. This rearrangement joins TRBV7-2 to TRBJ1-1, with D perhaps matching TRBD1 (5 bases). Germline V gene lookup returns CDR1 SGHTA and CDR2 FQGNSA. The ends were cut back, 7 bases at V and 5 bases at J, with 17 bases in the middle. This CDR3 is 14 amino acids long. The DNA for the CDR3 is TGTGCCAGCATGCCGGGGCGGAGGGATACTGAAGCTTTCTTT. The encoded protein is CASMPGRRDTEAFF.

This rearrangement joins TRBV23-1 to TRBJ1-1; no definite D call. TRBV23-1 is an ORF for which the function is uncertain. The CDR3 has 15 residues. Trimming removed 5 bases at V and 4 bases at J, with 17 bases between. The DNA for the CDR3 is TGCGCCAGCAGTTCTCGGCCCAGTGGGAGCACTGAAGCTTTCTTT. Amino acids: CASSSRPSGSTEAFF.

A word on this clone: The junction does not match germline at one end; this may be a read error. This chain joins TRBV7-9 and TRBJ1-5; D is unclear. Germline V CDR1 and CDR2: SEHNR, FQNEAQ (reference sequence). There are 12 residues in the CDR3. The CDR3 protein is CSSSLAGEAQHF. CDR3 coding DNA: TGTTCCAGCAGCTTAGCCGGGGAAGCCCAGCATTTT.